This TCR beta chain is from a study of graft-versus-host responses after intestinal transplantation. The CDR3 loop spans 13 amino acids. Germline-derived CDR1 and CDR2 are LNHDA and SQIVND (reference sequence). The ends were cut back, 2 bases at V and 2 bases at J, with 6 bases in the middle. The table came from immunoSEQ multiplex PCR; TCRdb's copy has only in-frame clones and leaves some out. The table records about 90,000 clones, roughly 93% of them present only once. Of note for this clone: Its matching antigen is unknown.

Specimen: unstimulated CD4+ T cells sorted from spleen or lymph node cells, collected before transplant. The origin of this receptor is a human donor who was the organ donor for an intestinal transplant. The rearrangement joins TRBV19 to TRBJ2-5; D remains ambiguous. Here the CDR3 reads CASSIQRQETQYF. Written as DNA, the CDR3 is TGTGCCAGTAGTATACAACGGCAAGAGACCCAGTACTTC.